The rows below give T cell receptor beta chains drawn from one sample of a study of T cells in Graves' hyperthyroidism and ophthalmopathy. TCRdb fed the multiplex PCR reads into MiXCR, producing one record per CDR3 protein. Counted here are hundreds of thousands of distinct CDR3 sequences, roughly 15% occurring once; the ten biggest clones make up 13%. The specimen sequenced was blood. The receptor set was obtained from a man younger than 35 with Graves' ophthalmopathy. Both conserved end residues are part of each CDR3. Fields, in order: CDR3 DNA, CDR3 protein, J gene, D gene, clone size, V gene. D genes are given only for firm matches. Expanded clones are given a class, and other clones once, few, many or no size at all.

CDR3nt: TGTGCCTGCTGGGACAGGCAAGAGACCCAGTACTTC; CDR3aa: CACWDRQETQYF; j_gene: TRBJ2-5; d_gene: TRBD1; abundance: .; v_gene: TRBV30
CDR3nt: TGTGCCAGCAGTCCTCTGGGAGATTACAATGAGCAGTTCTTC; CDR3aa: CASSPLGDYNEQFF; j_gene: TRBJ2-1; d_gene: .; abundance: many; v_gene: TRBV7-3
CDR3nt: TGTGCCACCAGCAAAAGGGCCCAAGAGACCCAGTACTTC; CDR3aa: CATSKRAQETQYF; j_gene: TRBJ2-5; d_gene: .; abundance: .; v_gene: TRBV15
CDR3nt: TGTGCCAGCAGTTACTCTGACAGAACTAATGAAAAACTGTTTTTT; CDR3aa: CASSYSDRTNEKLFF; j_gene: TRBJ1-4; d_gene: .; abundance: many; v_gene: TRBV6-5
CDR3nt: TGTGCCAGCAGGCAGTCGGAGACCCAGTACTTC; CDR3aa: CASRQSETQYF; j_gene: TRBJ2-5; d_gene: .; abundance: many; v_gene: TRBV2
CDR3nt: TGTGCCAGCAGCCCCGGGGGACAGGTCTTCCAGGATATCTCTGGAAACACCATATATTTT; CDR3aa: CASSPGGQVFQDISGNTIYF; j_gene: TRBJ1-3; d_gene: TRBD1; abundance: few; v_gene: TRBV11-2
CDR3nt: TGTGCCAGCAGTAGCGGGAGGGCAAATTACAATGAGCAGTTCTTC; CDR3aa: CASSSGRANYNEQFF; j_gene: TRBJ2-1; d_gene: TRBD2; abundance: many; v_gene: TRBV7-8
CDR3nt: TGTGCCAGCAGTACTAGGACAGAGGATGGCGAGCAGTACTTC; CDR3aa: CASSTRTEDGEQYF; j_gene: TRBJ2-7; d_gene: .; abundance: .; v_gene: TRBV6-1
CDR3nt: TGTGCCAGCAGCCCTCAAAGGGGCTCTGGAAACACCATATATTTT; CDR3aa: CASSPQRGSGNTIYF; j_gene: TRBJ1-3; d_gene: .; abundance: .; v_gene: TRBV5-4
CDR3nt: TGTGCCAGCTCACCACCGACGTTGAGTTACAATGAGCAGTTCTTC; CDR3aa: CASSPPTLSYNEQFF; j_gene: TRBJ2-1; d_gene: .; abundance: many; v_gene: TRBV18
CDR3nt: TGTGCCAGCAGCCCACCGGGGGTCCATGAGACCCAGTACTTC; CDR3aa: CASSPPGVHETQYF; j_gene: TRBJ2-5; d_gene: .; abundance: few; v_gene: TRBV3-1
CDR3nt: TGTGCCAGCAGAGGGACTGCTTCACCCCTCCACTTT; CDR3aa: CASRGTASPLHF; j_gene: TRBJ1-6; d_gene: .; abundance: many; v_gene: TRBV12-3/TRBV12-4
CDR3nt: TGTGCCAGCAGCCTTGACAGAGCGGGAAGCACTGAAGCTTTCTTT; CDR3aa: CASSLDRAGSTEAFF; j_gene: TRBJ1-1; d_gene: .; abundance: many; v_gene: TRBV3-1
CDR3nt: TGTGCCTGGAGTGGGCCTTCCTACACCTTC; CDR3aa: CAWSGPSYTF; j_gene: TRBJ1-2; d_gene: .; abundance: many; v_gene: TRBV30
CDR3nt: TGTGCCAGCACCACCCTGGGACAGGGTCGGGGGGCCCAGTACTTC; CDR3aa: CASTTLGQGRGAQYF; j_gene: TRBJ2-5; d_gene: TRBD1; abundance: many; v_gene: TRBV3-1
CDR3nt: TGTGCCAGCAGCTTAGCGTTAGGACAAGAGACCCAGTACTTC; CDR3aa: CASSLALGQETQYF; j_gene: TRBJ2-5; d_gene: .; abundance: many; v_gene: TRBV7-8
CDR3nt: TGTGCCACCAGAGCAGTCACTAGCGGGAGCCCCGACTACAATGAGCAGTTCTTC; CDR3aa: CATRAVTSGSPDYNEQFF; j_gene: TRBJ2-1; d_gene: TRBD2; abundance: few; v_gene: TRBV15
CDR3nt: TGTGCCAGCAGCCTCGGGTGGGGTAATAATGAAAAACTGTTTTTT; CDR3aa: CASSLGWGNNEKLFF; j_gene: TRBJ1-4; d_gene: .; abundance: .; v_gene: TRBV7-8
CDR3nt: TGTGCCAGCAGCCGAAGCGGGAGTTCGGGGTATTACGAGCAGTACTTC; CDR3aa: CASSRSGSSGYYEQYF; j_gene: TRBJ2-7; d_gene: TRBD2; abundance: many; v_gene: TRBV13
CDR3nt: TGCAGTGCTCCAAAGGCCACTACAACCCCGATCGGCTACACCTTC; CDR3aa: CSAPKATTTPIGYTF; j_gene: TRBJ1-2; d_gene: .; abundance: many; v_gene: TRBV20-1
CDR3nt: TGTGCCAGCAGCCGCCCCGGGACAGGCGGCCAAGAGACCCAGTACTTC; CDR3aa: CASSRPGTGGQETQYF; j_gene: TRBJ2-5; d_gene: TRBD1; abundance: .; v_gene: TRBV7-3
CDR3nt: TGTGCCAGCAGCTTGTCACGGTTTGGGGGCTACACCTTC; CDR3aa: CASSLSRFGGYTF; j_gene: TRBJ1-2; d_gene: .; abundance: .; v_gene: TRBV5-6
CDR3nt: TGTGCCAGCAGCCAAGCTACAGGGTACAATCAGCCCCAGCATTTT; CDR3aa: CASSQATGYNQPQHF; j_gene: TRBJ1-5; d_gene: .; abundance: few; v_gene: TRBV3-1
CDR3nt: TGTGCCAGCAAGGCGAACACCGGGGAGCTGTTTTTT; CDR3aa: CASKANTGELFF; j_gene: TRBJ2-2; d_gene: .; abundance: many; v_gene: TRBV11-2
CDR3nt: TGTGCCAGCAGCTTACAGGGACTAGCGGGAAGCAATGAGCAGTTCTTC; CDR3aa: CASSLQGLAGSNEQFF; j_gene: TRBJ2-1; d_gene: TRBD2; abundance: many; v_gene: TRBV7-3
CDR3nt: TGCGCCAGCAGAGACGTGGACAGGGCGAACACCGGGGAGCTGTTTTTT; CDR3aa: CASRDVDRANTGELFF; j_gene: TRBJ2-2; d_gene: TRBD1; abundance: .; v_gene: TRBV4-1
CDR3nt: TGTGCCAGCAGCCAAGCCGGGCAGGGAGGCGTAGCTTTCTTT; CDR3aa: CASSQAGQGGVAFF; j_gene: TRBJ1-1; d_gene: .; abundance: many; v_gene: TRBV3-1
CDR3nt: TGTGCCAGCAGCCAAGAGGTCGGTTCCTACGAGCAGTACTTC; CDR3aa: CASSQEVGSYEQYF; j_gene: TRBJ2-7; d_gene: .; abundance: many; v_gene: TRBV3-1
CDR3nt: TGCGCCAGCAGCTTCCACACACAGGAGTCCTACGAGCAGTACTTC; CDR3aa: CASSFHTQESYEQYF; j_gene: TRBJ2-7; d_gene: .; abundance: .; v_gene: TRBV5-1
CDR3nt: TGTGCCAGCAGCCGCGCTACAGGGGATCATGGCTACACCTTC; CDR3aa: CASSRATGDHGYTF; j_gene: TRBJ1-2; d_gene: TRBD1; abundance: many; v_gene: TRBV7-6
CDR3nt: TGTGCCACCAGCACCATGATGGACACTGAAGCTTTCTTT; CDR3aa: CATSTMMDTEAFF; j_gene: TRBJ1-1; d_gene: .; abundance: many; v_gene: TRBV15
CDR3nt: TGTGCCAGCAGCTTAGCTCCGGGACAGGGGATGAGCAATCAGCCCCAGCATTTT; CDR3aa: CASSLAPGQGMSNQPQHF; j_gene: TRBJ1-5; d_gene: TRBD1; abundance: many; v_gene: TRBV7-8
CDR3nt: TGTGCCAGCAGTTTAGCGCTAGAACCTCAGGAGACCCAGTACTTC; CDR3aa: CASSLALEPQETQYF; j_gene: TRBJ2-5; d_gene: .; abundance: many; v_gene: TRBV12-3/TRBV12-4
CDR3nt: TGTGCCAGCTCACCAGGGTGGGCAGCGACCAACAATGAGCAGTTCTTC; CDR3aa: CASSPGWAATNNEQFF; j_gene: TRBJ2-1; d_gene: .; abundance: few; v_gene: TRBV18
CDR3nt: TGTGCCAGCACCGCCACAGGGGCTCACTATGGCTACACCTTC; CDR3aa: CASTATGAHYGYTF; j_gene: TRBJ1-2; d_gene: TRBD1; abundance: many; v_gene: TRBV2
CDR3nt: TGTGCCAGCAGCCATAGCGGGGGGGCTGGAGATACGCAGTATTTT; CDR3aa: CASSHSGGAGDTQYF; j_gene: TRBJ2-3; d_gene: TRBD2; abundance: many; v_gene: TRBV3-1
CDR3nt: TGTGCCAGCAGTTTGGACCTGCGGGGTTCCCACTACGAGCAGTACTTC; CDR3aa: CASSLDLRGSHYEQYF; j_gene: TRBJ2-7; d_gene: .; abundance: many; v_gene: TRBV12-3/TRBV12-4